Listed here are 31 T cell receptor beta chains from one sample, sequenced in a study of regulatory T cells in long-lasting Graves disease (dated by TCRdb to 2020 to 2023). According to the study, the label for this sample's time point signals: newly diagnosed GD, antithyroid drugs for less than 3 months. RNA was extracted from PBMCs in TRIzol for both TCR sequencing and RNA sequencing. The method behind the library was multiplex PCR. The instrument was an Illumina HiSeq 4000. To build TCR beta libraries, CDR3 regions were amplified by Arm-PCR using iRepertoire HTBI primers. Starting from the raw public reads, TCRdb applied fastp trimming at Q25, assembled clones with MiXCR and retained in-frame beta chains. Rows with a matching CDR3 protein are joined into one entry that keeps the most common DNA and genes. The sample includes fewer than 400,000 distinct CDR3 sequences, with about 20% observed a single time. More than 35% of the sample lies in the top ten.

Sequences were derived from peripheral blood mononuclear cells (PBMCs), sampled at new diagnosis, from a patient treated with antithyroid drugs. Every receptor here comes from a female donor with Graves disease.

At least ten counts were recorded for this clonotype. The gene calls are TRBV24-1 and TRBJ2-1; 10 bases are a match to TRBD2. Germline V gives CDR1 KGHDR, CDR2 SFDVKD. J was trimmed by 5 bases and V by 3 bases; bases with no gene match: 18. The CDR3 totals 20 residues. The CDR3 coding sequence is TGTGCCACCAGTGATGAAGGGCTGAGTAGCGGGAGGATGGGTGACAATGAGCAGTTCTTC. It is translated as CATSDEGLSSGRMGDNEQFF.

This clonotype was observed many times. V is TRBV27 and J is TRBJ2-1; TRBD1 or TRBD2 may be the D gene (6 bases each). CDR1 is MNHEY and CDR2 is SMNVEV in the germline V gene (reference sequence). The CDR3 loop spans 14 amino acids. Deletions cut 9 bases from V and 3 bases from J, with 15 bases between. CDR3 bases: TGTGCCAGTTGTAGGGGGGTTGACTACAATGAGCAGTTCTTC. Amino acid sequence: CASCRGVDYNEQFF.

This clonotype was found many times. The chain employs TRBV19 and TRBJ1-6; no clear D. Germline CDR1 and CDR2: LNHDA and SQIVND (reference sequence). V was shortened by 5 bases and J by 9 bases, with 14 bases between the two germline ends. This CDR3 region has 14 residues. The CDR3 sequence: CASSDEGVGSPLHF. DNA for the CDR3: TGTGCCAGTAGTGACGAGGGCGTAGGTTCACCCCTCCACTTT.

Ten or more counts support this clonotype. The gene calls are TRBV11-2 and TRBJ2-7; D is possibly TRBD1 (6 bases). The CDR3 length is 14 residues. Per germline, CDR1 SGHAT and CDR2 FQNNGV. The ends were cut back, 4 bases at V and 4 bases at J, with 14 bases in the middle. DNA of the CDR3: TGTGCCAGCAGCTCCTTTAGGGACACATACGAGCAGTACTTC. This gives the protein CASSSFRDTYEQYF.

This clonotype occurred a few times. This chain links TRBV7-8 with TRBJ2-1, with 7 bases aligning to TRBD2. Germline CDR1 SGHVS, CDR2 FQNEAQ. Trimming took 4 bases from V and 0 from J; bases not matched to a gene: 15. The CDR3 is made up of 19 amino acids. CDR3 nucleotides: TGTGCCAGCAGCTCAACTAGCGTCGTCCCCCTCCGCTCCTACAATGAGCAGTTCTTC. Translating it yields CASSSTSVVPLRSYNEQFF.

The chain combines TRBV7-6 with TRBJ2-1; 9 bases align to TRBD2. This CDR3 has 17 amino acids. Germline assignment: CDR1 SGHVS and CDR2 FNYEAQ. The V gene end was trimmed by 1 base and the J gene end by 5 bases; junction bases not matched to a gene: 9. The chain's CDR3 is CASSLDVPSGTNNEQFF. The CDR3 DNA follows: TGTGCCAGCAGCTTAGATGTACCTAGCGGGACGAACAATGAGCAGTTCTTC.

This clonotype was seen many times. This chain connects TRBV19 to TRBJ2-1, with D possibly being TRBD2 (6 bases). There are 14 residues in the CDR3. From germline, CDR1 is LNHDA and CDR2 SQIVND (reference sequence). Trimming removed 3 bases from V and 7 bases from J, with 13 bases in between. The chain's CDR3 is CASSMDPSDNEQFF. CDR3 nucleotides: TGTGCCAGTAGTATGGATCCTAGCGATAATGAGCAGTTCTTC.

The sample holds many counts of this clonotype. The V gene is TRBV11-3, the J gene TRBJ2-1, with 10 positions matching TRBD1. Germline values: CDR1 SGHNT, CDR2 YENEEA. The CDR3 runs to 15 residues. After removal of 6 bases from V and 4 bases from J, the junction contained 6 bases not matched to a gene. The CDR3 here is CASSLPGQGYNEQFF. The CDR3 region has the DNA TGTGCCAGCAGTTTACCGGGACAGGGGTACAATGAGCAGTTCTTC.

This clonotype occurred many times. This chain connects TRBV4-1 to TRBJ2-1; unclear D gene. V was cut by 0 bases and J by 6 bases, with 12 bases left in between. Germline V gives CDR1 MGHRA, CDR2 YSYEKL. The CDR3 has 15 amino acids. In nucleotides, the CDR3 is TGCGCCAGCAGCCAAGAAGGGCTAGTGGGCAATGAGCAGTTCTTC. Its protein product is CASSQEGLVGNEQFF.

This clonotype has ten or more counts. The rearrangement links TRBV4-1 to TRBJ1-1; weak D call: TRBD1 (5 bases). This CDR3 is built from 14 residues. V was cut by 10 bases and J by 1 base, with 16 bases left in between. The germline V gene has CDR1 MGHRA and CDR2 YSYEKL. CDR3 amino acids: CATRSRVGNTEAFF. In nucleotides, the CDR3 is TGCGCCACCCGAAGCAGGGTGGGGAACACTGAAGCTTTCTTT.

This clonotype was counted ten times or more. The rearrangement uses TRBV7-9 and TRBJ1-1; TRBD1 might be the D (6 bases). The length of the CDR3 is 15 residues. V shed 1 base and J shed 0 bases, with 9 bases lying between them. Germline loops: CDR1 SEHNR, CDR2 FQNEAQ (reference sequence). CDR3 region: CASSLGAGVNTEAFF. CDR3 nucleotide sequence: TGTGCCAGCAGCTTAGGGGCAGGGGTGAACACTGAAGCTTTCTTT.

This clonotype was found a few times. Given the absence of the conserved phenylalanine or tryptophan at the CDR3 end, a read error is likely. The CDR3 coding sequence is TGTGCCAGCAGTTTATCGGGGAGGGGAGCAGATACGCAGTATCTT. Amino acid sequence: CASSLSGRGADTQYL. The chain recombines TRBV12-3 or TRBV12-4 with TRBJ2-3; 7 bases line up with TRBD2. The CDR3 runs to 15 residues. Losses at the gene ends were 2 bases for V and 4 bases for J; bases not matched to a gene: 6.

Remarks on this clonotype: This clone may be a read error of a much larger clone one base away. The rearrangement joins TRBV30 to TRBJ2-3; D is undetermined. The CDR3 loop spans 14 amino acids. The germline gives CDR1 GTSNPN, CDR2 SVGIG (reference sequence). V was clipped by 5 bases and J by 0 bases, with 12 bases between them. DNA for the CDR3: TGTGCCTGGTCCGCAGGCTATAGCACAGATACGCAGTATTTT. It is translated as CAWSAGYSTDTQYF.

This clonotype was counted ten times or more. The CDR3 region has the DNA TGTGCTAGTGCCTGGGACAGGGTAGACTCACCCCTCCACTTT. As protein: CASAWDRVDSPLHF. The chain couples TRBV12-5 to TRBJ1-6, with 9 bases that match TRBD1. Trimming at V came to 7 bases and at J to 10 bases, leaving 8 bases not matched to a gene. The CDR3 is made up of 14 amino acids. Germline V gives CDR1 LGHNT, CDR2 FRNRAP.

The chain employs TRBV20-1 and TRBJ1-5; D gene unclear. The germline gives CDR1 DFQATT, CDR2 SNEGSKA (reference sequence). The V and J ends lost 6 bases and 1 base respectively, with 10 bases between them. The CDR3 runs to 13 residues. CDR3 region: CSAWRESNQPQHF. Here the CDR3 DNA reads TGCAGTGCCTGGCGGGAAAGCAATCAGCCCCAGCATTTT.

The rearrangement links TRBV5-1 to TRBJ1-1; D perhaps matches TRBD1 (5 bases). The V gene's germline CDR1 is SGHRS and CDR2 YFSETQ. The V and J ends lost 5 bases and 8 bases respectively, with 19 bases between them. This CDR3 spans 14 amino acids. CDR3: CASSLADGDREAFF. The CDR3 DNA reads TGCGCCAGCAGTCTGGCCGACGGAGACAGAGAAGCTTTCTTT.

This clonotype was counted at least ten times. The CDR3 here is CASSPRTGGRETQYF. The CDR3 nucleotides are TGTGCCAGCAGTCCCCGGACAGGGGGACGAGAGACCCAGTACTTC. The rearrangement links TRBV28 to TRBJ2-5; TRBD1 matches 10 bases. Germline loops: CDR1 MDHEN, CDR2 SYDVKM. This CDR3 is 15 amino acids long. V shed 5 bases, J shed 4 bases, and the junction held 7 bases outside the gene matches.

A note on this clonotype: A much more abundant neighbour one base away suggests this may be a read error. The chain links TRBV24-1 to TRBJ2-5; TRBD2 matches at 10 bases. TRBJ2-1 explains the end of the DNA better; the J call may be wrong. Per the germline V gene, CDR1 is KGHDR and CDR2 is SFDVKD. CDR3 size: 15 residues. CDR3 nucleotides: TGTGCCACCAGTGGTTCGACTAGCGGGCATGGGGAGCAGTTCTTC. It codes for CATSGSTSGHGEQFF.

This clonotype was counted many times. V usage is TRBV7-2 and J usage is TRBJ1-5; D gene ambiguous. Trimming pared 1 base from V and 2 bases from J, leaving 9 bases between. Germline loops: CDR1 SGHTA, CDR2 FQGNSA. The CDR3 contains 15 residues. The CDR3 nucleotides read TGTGCCAGCAGCTTAGACTACCGGGGCAATCAGCCCCAGCATTTT. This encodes CASSLDYRGNQPQHF.

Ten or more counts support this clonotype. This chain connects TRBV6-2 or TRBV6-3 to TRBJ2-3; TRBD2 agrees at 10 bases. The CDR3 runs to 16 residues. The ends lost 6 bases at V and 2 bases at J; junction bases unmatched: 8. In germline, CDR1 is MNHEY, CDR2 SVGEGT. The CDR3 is CASSRLGLADTDTQYF. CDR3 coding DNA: TGTGCCAGCAGCCGCTTAGGACTAGCGGACACAGATACGCAGTATTTT.

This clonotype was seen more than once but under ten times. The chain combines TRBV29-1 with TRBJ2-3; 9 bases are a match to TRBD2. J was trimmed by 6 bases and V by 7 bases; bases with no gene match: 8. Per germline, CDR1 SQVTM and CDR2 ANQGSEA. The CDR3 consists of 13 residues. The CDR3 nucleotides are TGCAGCGCACATAGCGGGAGCGGGGATACGCAGTATTTT. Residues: CSAHSGSGDTQYF.

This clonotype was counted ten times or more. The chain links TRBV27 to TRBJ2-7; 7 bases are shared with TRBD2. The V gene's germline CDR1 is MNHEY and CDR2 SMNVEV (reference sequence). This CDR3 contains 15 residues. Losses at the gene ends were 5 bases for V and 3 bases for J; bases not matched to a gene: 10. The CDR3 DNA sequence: TGTGCCAGCAGTCCCCGGGCTAGCGGTTACTACGAGCAGTACTTC. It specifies CASSPRASGYYEQYF.

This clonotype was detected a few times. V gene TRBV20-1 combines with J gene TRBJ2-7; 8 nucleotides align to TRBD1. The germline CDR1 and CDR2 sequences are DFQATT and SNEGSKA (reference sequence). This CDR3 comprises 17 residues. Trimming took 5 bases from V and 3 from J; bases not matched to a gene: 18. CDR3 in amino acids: CSALRLPSTGGNYEQYF. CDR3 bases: TGCAGTGCTCTTCGCCTCCCCTCAACAGGGGGGAACTACGAGCAGTACTTC.

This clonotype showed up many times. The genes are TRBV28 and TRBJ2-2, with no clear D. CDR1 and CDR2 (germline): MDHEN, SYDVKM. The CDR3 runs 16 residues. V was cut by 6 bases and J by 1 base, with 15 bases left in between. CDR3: CASSPLVLENTGELFF. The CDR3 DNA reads TGTGCCAGCAGCCCCCTAGTTTTGGAGAACACCGGGGAGCTGTTTTTT.

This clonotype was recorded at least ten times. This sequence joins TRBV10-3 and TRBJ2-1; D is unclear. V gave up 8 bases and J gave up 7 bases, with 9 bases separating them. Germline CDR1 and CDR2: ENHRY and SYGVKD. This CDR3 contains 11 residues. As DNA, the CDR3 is TGTGCCATCGGATTTCGAAATGAGCAGTTCTTC. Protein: CAIGFRNEQFF.

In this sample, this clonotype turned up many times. CDR3 coding DNA: TGTGCCAGCAGTCCGTCTGACGGGAGCTCCTACAATGAGCAGTTCTTC. It specifies CASSPSDGSSYNEQFF. V gene TRBV6-1 combines with J gene TRBJ2-1; D is perhaps TRBD2 (6 bases). V lost 5 bases and J 0 bases, leaving 14 bases between the germline ends. The germline CDR1 and CDR2 sequences are MNHNS and SASEGT. The CDR3 sequence is 16 residues long.

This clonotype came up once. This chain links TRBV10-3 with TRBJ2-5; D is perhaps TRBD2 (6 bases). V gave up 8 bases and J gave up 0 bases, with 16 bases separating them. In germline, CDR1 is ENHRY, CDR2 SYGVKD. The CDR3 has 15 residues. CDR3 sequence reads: CAISRGGGDQETQYF. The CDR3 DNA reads TGTGCCATCTCACGGGGAGGTGGGGACCAAGAGACCCAGTACTTC.

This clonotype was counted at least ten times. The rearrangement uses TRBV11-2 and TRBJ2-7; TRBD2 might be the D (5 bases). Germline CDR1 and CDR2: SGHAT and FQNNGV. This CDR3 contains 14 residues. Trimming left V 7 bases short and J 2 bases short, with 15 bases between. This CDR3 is CASTGITVTYEQYF. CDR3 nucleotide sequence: TGTGCCAGCACGGGGATTACGGTCACCTACGAGCAGTACTTC.

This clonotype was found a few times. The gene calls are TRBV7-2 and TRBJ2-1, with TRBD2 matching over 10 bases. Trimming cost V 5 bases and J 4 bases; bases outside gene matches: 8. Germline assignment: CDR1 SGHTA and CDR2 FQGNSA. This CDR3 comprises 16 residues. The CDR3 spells CASSPRTSGWYNEQFF. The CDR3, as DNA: TGTGCCAGCAGCCCACGGACTAGCGGATGGTACAATGAGCAGTTCTTC.

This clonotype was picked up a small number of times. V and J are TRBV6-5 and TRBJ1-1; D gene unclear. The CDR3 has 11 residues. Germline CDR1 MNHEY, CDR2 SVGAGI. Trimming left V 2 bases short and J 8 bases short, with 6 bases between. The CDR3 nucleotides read TGTGCCAGCAGTTACAGGAAGGAAGCTTTCTTT. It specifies CASSYRKEAFF.

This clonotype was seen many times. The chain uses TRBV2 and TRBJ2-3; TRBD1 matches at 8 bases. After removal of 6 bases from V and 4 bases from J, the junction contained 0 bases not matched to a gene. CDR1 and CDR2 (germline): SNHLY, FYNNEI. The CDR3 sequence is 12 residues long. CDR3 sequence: CASRQGADTQYF. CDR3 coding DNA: TGTGCCAGCAGACAGGGGGCAGATACGCAGTATTTT.